The rows below give T cell receptor beta chains drawn from one sample of a study of blood T cell repertoires in COVID-19. Data came from immunoSEQ multiplex PCR; TCRdb stores just in-frame clones and leaves some out. The table has around 200,000 clones, 78% seen once. The specimen was peripheral blood. The source is a woman aged 80 or over with active or convalescent COVID-19. Both conserved end residues are part of each CDR3. The order of the fields is clone size, D gene, J gene, V gene, CDR3 DNA, CDR3 protein. D genes are given only for firm matches. Clone sizes are given selectively: once, few, many, or a class where the clone is expanded.

size: .; D: TRBD2; J: TRBJ2-7; V: TRBV3-1/TRBV3-2; DNA: TGTGCCAGCAGCCGGGCTATGGGGCTAGCGGAATCCCCCTACGAGCAGTACTTC; CDR3: CASSRAMGLAESPYEQYF
size: once; D: TRBD1; J: TRBJ2-5; V: TRBV3-1/TRBV3-2; DNA: TGTGCCAGCAGAGACAGGGGTCGGCCTTACCAAGAGACCCAGTACTTC; CDR3: CASRDRGRPYQETQYF
size: .; D: .; J: TRBJ1-2; V: TRBV28; DNA: TGTGCCAGCAGTTTGCCAGGGCGTCTGAACTATGGCTACACCTTC; CDR3: CASSLPGRLNYGYTF
size: .; D: TRBD1; J: TRBJ2-3; V: TRBV7-3; DNA: TGTGCCAGCAGCGAAAGAGGACAGGGAGAAGGTATTACGCAGTATTTT; CDR3: CASSERGQGEGITQYF
size: .; D: .; J: TRBJ2-7; V: TRBV7-3; DNA: TGTGCCAGCAGTCAAGGGGCGGGGTCCTACGAGCAGTACTTC; CDR3: CASSQGAGSYEQYF
size: .; D: TRBD1; J: TRBJ1-6; V: TRBV25-1; DNA: TGTGCCAGCAGTCCCGGGACAGGGGTGAATAATTCACCCCTCCACTTT; CDR3: CASSPGTGVNNSPLHF
size: .; D: .; J: TRBJ1-2; V: TRBV10-3; DNA: TGTGCCATCAGTGTACAGGGAGACTATGGCTACACCTTC; CDR3: CAISVQGDYGYTF
size: .; D: TRBD1; J: TRBJ1-2; V: TRBV18; DNA: TGTGCCAGCTCACCACTTCCCGGGACAGGGCTCTATGGCTACACCTTC; CDR3: CASSPLPGTGLYGYTF
size: .; D: .; J: TRBJ2-1; V: TRBV10-3; DNA: TGTGCCATCAGTGAGTATCCGAGCATTGAGCAGTTCTTC; CDR3: CAISEYPSIEQFF
size: .; D: .; J: TRBJ2-1; V: TRBV19; DNA: TGTGCCAGTAGCCCCCAGGCGGGGTCCTACAATGAGCAGTTCTTC; CDR3: CASSPQAGSYNEQFF
size: .; D: TRBD1; J: TRBJ2-2; V: TRBV10-2; DNA: TGCGCCAGCAGGGAGCACAGGGGCCAGAACACCGGGGAGCTGTTTTTT; CDR3: CASREHRGQNTGELFF
size: .; D: TRBD1; J: TRBJ2-2; V: TRBV5-1; DNA: TGCGCCAGCAGCCCCGGGACAGTCAACACCGGGGAGCTGTTTTTT; CDR3: CASSPGTVNTGELFF
size: .; D: .; J: TRBJ1-2; V: TRBV6-5; DNA: TGTGCCAGCAGCCTTTACTCAACGCCGGACTATGGCTACACCTTC; CDR3: CASSLYSTPDYGYTF
size: .; D: TRBD1; J: TRBJ1-1; V: TRBV28; DNA: TGTGCCAGCAGCGGACAGGCGATTCCGGAAGCTTTCTTT; CDR3: CASSGQAIPEAFF
size: .; D: .; J: TRBJ1-1; V: TRBV3-1/TRBV3-2; DNA: TGTGCCAGCAGCCCTACTCGACAGCACACTGAAGCTTTCTTT; CDR3: CASSPTRQHTEAFF
size: once; D: .; J: TRBJ2-2; V: TRBV10-3; DNA: TGTGCCATCAGGGGGGCTGGGAAGCACACCGGGGAGCTGTTTTTT; CDR3: CAIRGAGKHTGELFF
size: once; D: .; J: TRBJ1-1; V: TRBV19; DNA: TGTGCCAGTAGTACATACCCAGGGACTGAAGCTTTCTTT; CDR3: CASSTYPGTEAFF
size: .; D: TRBD2; J: TRBJ2-3; V: TRBV2; DNA: TGTGCCAGCAGTGAGTCCCCTCCGAGCGGGGCTTTCCCTAGCACAGATACGCAGTATTTT; CDR3: CASSESPPSGAFPSTDTQYF
size: .; D: TRBD1; J: TRBJ2-7; V: TRBV19; DNA: TGTGCCAGTACCAACGACAGGGCCCCCTACGAGCAGTACTTC; CDR3: CASTNDRAPYEQYF
size: .; D: .; J: TRBJ1-2; V: TRBV6-2/TRBV6-3; DNA: TGTGCCAGCAGTTACTCAACCCGGGACAACAGAGGGTATGGCTACACCTTC; CDR3: CASSYSTRDNRGYGYTF
size: .; D: TRBD2; J: TRBJ2-1; V: TRBV5-1; DNA: TGCGCCAGCAGCTTGAGACTAGCGGGGTACAATGAGCAGTTCTTC; CDR3: CASSLRLAGYNEQFF
size: .; D: .; J: TRBJ1-5; V: TRBV19; DNA: TGTGCCAGTAGTTCAACAGGGCCTAGCAATCAGCCCCAGCATTTT; CDR3: CASSSTGPSNQPQHF
size: .; D: TRBD1; J: TRBJ2-1; V: TRBV3-1/TRBV3-2; DNA: TGTGCCAGCAGCGGTGGGACAGGGTACAATGAGCAGTTCTTC; CDR3: CASSGGTGYNEQFF
size: once; D: .; J: TRBJ1-1; V: TRBV5-1; DNA: TGCGCCAGCAGCCAAATCCCCCGGGGGGGACATACTGAAGCTTTCTTT; CDR3: CASSQIPRGGHTEAFF
size: .; D: .; J: TRBJ1-1; V: TRBV28; DNA: TGTGCCAGCAGAGGACAGCCCCGGACTGAAGCTTTCTTT; CDR3: CASRGQPRTEAFF
size: .; D: .; J: TRBJ2-2; V: TRBV5-5; DNA: TGTGCCAGCACCCTAGCCCCGAACACCGGGGAGCTGTTTTTT; CDR3: CASTLAPNTGELFF
size: few; D: .; J: TRBJ2-3; V: TRBV24-1; DNA: TGTGCCACCAGTGGTGGAGGGGTGGCGGATACGCAGTATTTT; CDR3: CATSGGGVADTQYF
size: many; D: .; J: TRBJ1-1; V: TRBV7-9; DNA: TGTGCCAGCAGCTTAGAGGAGGGGACCGAAGCTTTCTTT; CDR3: CASSLEEGTEAFF
size: .; D: TRBD1; J: TRBJ2-2; V: TRBV3-1/TRBV3-2; DNA: TGTGCCAGCAGCCAGAGGACAGGGACTTACACCGGGGAGCTGTTTTTT; CDR3: CASSQRTGTYTGELFF
size: .; D: TRBD1; J: TRBJ1-2; V: TRBV14; DNA: TGTGCCAGCAGCCACGACAGGGCGTTTTATGGCTACACCTTC; CDR3: CASSHDRAFYGYTF
size: .; D: TRBD1; J: TRBJ2-7; V: TRBV27; DNA: TGTGCCAGCAGTACCAGACAGGGGGGAATGGACGAGCAGTACTTC; CDR3: CASSTRQGGMDEQYF
size: .; D: TRBD1; J: TRBJ1-2; V: TRBV10-3; DNA: TGTGCCATCAGTGTGGAGACAGGGGTTCGGGGCTACACCTTC; CDR3: CAISVETGVRGYTF
size: .; D: TRBD2; J: TRBJ2-1; V: TRBV7-2; DNA: TGTGCCAGCAGCCCACTAGCGGGCTCCTACAATGAGCAGTTCTTC; CDR3: CASSPLAGSYNEQFF
size: once; D: .; J: TRBJ2-5; V: TRBV7-6; DNA: TGTGCCAGCAGCTTAGAAGCACTGCCGATGCAAGAGACCCAGTACTTC; CDR3: CASSLEALPMQETQYF
size: .; D: TRBD2; J: TRBJ2-4; V: TRBV6-1; DNA: TGTGCCAGCAGTGAACAGAGCGGGGGAGCCAAAAACATTCAGTACTTC; CDR3: CASSEQSGGAKNIQYF
size: .; D: TRBD2; J: TRBJ2-6; V: TRBV5-4; DNA: TGTGCCAGCAGCTTCGGCGGGGGCTCTGGGGCCAACGTCCTGACTTTC; CDR3: CASSFGGGSGANVLTF
size: few; D: .; J: TRBJ1-1; V: TRBV5-1; DNA: TGCGCCAGCAGCTTAGGACAGTCGAACACTGAAGCTTTCTTT; CDR3: CASSLGQSNTEAFF
size: few; D: TRBD1; J: TRBJ2-3; V: TRBV9; DNA: TGTGCCAGCAGCGCGCCCTACTCCCGGGACAGGGCAGATACGCAGTATTTT; CDR3: CASSAPYSRDRADTQYF
size: once; D: TRBD2; J: TRBJ2-3; V: TRBV30; DNA: TGTGCCTGGAGTGTAGCGGGGGGGTCAGATACGCAGTATTTT; CDR3: CAWSVAGGSDTQYF
size: .; D: .; J: TRBJ2-3; V: TRBV10-3; DNA: TGTGCCATCAGTGAGTCGATGGGGCCAGATACGCAGTATTTT; CDR3: CAISESMGPDTQYF
size: .; D: .; J: TRBJ2-2; V: TRBV5-1; DNA: TGCGCCAGCTCAACCAACAGGGTCTCCACCGGGGAGCTGTTTTTT; CDR3: CASSTNRVSTGELFF
size: .; D: TRBD1; J: TRBJ1-6; V: TRBV6-5; DNA: TGTGCCAGCAGGGCAGGGGGCTCGCCCCTCCACTTT; CDR3: CASRAGGSPLHF
size: once; D: .; J: TRBJ1-2; V: TRBV28; DNA: TGTGCCAGCAGTTTGTGGACGGGGGACTACACCTTC; CDR3: CASSLWTGDYTF
size: .; D: .; J: TRBJ1-2; V: TRBV4-1; DNA: TGCGCCAGCAGCCGACAGGACGGTGAACAAGGTGGCTACACCTTC; CDR3: CASSRQDGEQGGYTF
size: .; D: TRBD1; J: TRBJ1-1; V: TRBV2; DNA: TGTGCCAGCAGTAATAGCGGACAGGGGCGTACTTTCTTT; CDR3: CASSNSGQGRTFF
size: .; D: .; J: TRBJ2-2; V: TRBV9; DNA: TGTGCCAGCAGCGCACGACAGGTTACCGGGGAGCTGTTTTTT; CDR3: CASSARQVTGELFF
size: .; D: .; J: TRBJ2-7; V: TRBV11-2; DNA: TGTGCCAGCAGCTTAGTTCCGGGGGGCGCGACCTACGAGCAGTACTTC; CDR3: CASSLVPGGATYEQYF
size: many; D: TRBD1; J: TRBJ1-2; V: TRBV7-2; DNA: TGTGCCAGCAAGGACAGGGGGTTAGGGAACTATGGCTACACCTTC; CDR3: CASKDRGLGNYGYTF
size: .; D: .; J: TRBJ1-6; V: TRBV5-1; DNA: TGCGCCAGCAGCTTGGAGGCGGGACCCCTCCACTTT; CDR3: CASSLEAGPLHF
size: few; D: .; J: TRBJ2-2; V: TRBV18; DNA: TGTGCCAGCTCACCGGGACAGAACACCGGGGAGCTGTTTTTT; CDR3: CASSPGQNTGELFF
size: .; D: .; J: TRBJ2-2; V: TRBV5-1; DNA: TGCGCCAGCAGCTTCTCCAGCGACACCGGGGAGCTGTTTTTT; CDR3: CASSFSSDTGELFF
size: .; D: TRBD1; J: TRBJ1-2; V: TRBV3-1/TRBV3-2; DNA: TGTGCCAGCAGCCAGGCATCGACAGGGGCCTATGGCTACACCTTC; CDR3: CASSQASTGAYGYTF
size: .; D: TRBD1; J: TRBJ1-5; V: TRBV19; DNA: TGTGCCAGTAGTATAGGCGGGACAGCCTATTTT; CDR3: CASSIGGTAYF
size: .; D: TRBD1; J: TRBJ1-2; V: TRBV10-3; DNA: TGTGCCATCAGTGAGTCATCCCAGGACAGGAGCTATGGCTACACCTTC; CDR3: CAISESSQDRSYGYTF
size: .; D: .; J: TRBJ2-5; V: TRBV2; DNA: TGTGCCAGCACCCGTGGGCCTCGAGAGACCCAGTACTTC; CDR3: CASTRGPRETQYF